One sample yielded the 10 T cell receptor beta chains listed below, sequenced in a study of vaccination and CD4 T cells after COVID-19. Treatment reported: roughly ten-day PBMC culture with coronavirus spike peptide pools or control peptides (ViraFEST assay). With the Oncomine TCR Beta short-read assay, DNA from cultured CD4+ T cells was sequenced. TCRdb re-called the PCR reads with MiXCR, one entry per CDR3 protein. The sample carries roughly 11,000 distinct CDR3 sequences, 53% recorded once. No antigen has been assigned to these receptors. Source material: CD4+ T cells from blood, cultured in vitro. These TCRs come from a human donor who had recovered from COVID-19.

The chain has TRBV28 and TRBJ1-2, with 11 nucleotides matching TRBD1. V trimming: 3 bases; J trimming: 8 bases; junction bases outside the gene matches: 11. Looked up from germline, CDR1 is MDHEN and CDR2 is SYDVKM. The length of the CDR3 is 16 residues. Written as DNA, the CDR3 is TGTGCCAGCAGTTTTCGTCGGACAGGGGGCCTTGAGGGCTACACCTTC. Translation: CASSFRRTGGLEGYTF.

The chain links TRBV10-3 to TRBJ1-5, with a tentative D call TRBD1 (6 bases). Trimming removed 4 bases from V and 7 bases from J, with 17 bases in between. This CDR3 has 15 residues. The germline V gene has CDR1 ENHRY and CDR2 SYGVKD. The CDR3, as DNA: TGTGCCATCAGTGCAGGACAGAACACGGAGCAGCCCCAGCATTTT. Amino acids: CAISAGQNTEQPQHF.

This clonotype was detected a few times. This chain connects TRBV2 to TRBJ1-2; 7 positions match TRBD1. The CDR3 runs to 14 residues. Germline values: CDR1 SNHLY, CDR2 FYNNEI. The trim removed 3 bases at V and 4 bases at J, leaving 5 bases unmatched. The CDR3 protein is CASSETGQAYGYTF. The CDR3 bases are TGTGCCAGCAGTGAGACCGGACAGGCCTATGGCTACACCTTC.

The chain has TRBV15 and TRBJ1-5; D ambiguous. V was shortened by 0 bases and J by 3 bases, with 6 bases between the two germline ends. The CDR3 totals 14 residues. Germline V gives CDR1 LNHNV, CDR2 YYDKDF (reference sequence). The CDR3 loop is CATSRDSTNQPQHF. The CDR3, as DNA: TGTGCCACCAGCAGAGACAGCACCAATCAGCCCCAGCATTTT.

This clonotype was counted a few times. The chain links TRBV4-1 to TRBJ1-2; 7 bases are shared with TRBD1. V was clipped by 1 base and J by 5 bases; unmatched bases: 7. The CDR3 has 15 residues. Per the germline V gene, CDR1 is MGHRA and CDR2 is YSYEKL. The CDR3 reads CASSQGPGTAYGYTF. In nucleotides, the CDR3 is TGCGCCAGCAGCCAAGGGCCAGGGACAGCTTATGGCTACACCTTC.

Here the CDR3 DNA reads TGTGCCAGCAGCTTAGGTTGGAACACCGGGGAGCTGTTTTTT. Its translation: CASSLGWNTGELFF. The V gene is TRBV7-2, the J gene TRBJ2-2; the D is unclear. Germline CDR1 SGHTA, CDR2 FQGNSA. The CDR3 loop spans 14 amino acids. V was clipped by 1 base and J by 1 base, with 4 bases between them.

This clonotype is medium-sized in the sample. The chain carries TRBV18 and TRBJ2-7; perhaps TRBD2 as D (5 bases). The ends were cut back, 4 bases at V and 4 bases at J, with 17 bases in the middle. Germline CDR1 KGHSH, CDR2 LQKENI. CDR3 size: 15 residues. The CDR3 loop is CASSRFRDSLYEQYF. The CDR3 DNA reads as TGTGCCAGCTCACGTTTCCGGGATTCCCTTTACGAGCAGTACTTC.

The chain uses TRBV20-1 and TRBJ2-3, with D possibly being TRBD1 (5 bases). This CDR3 is built from 14 residues. Germline CDR1 is DFQATT and CDR2 is SNEGSKA (reference sequence). V shed 5 bases and J shed 3 bases, with 15 bases lying between them. CDR3: CSARLGQGTDTQYF. In nucleotides, the CDR3 is TGCAGTGCTCGCCTCGGTCAGGGAACAGATACGCAGTATTTT.

This clonotype was detected only a few times. The CDR3, as DNA: TGCGCCAGCAGCCAAGGGGGGCACAGAAACACTGAAGCTTTCTTT. The encoded protein is CASSQGGHRNTEAFF. The genes are TRBV4-3 and TRBJ1-1, with a weak D call TRBD1 (6 bases). Per the germline V gene, CDR1 is LGHNA and CDR2 is YSLEER. Trimming pared 1 base from V and 2 bases from J, leaving 11 bases between. The CDR3 sequence is 15 residues long.

J is TRBJ2-7 and V is TRBV19; a weak D match, TRBD1 (6 bases). Germline CDR1 and CDR2: LNHDA and SQIVND (reference sequence). Deletions cut 1 base from V and 0 bases from J, with 10 bases between. The CDR3 contains 15 residues. The DNA for the CDR3 is TGTGCCAGTAGTATAGGACAGGCGTACTCCTACGAGCAGTACTTC. It codes for CASSIGQAYSYEQYF.